Each of the 26 T cell receptor beta chains below was sequenced from the same sample in a study of tumor and adjacent non-tumor tissue in lung cancer. This sample's RNA came from whole unsorted tissue. A modified ARM-PCR protocol with three rounds of nested PCR amplified TCRbeta. One entry per CDR3 protein, called by TCRdb with MiXCR from the multiplex PCR reads. Found here are 200,000 or so distinct CDR3 sequences, around 70% of them singletons; the top ten hold approximately 25%. Sample: lung tumor tissue. These receptors originate from a man between 60 and 75 years old with non-small cell lung cancer.

The V and J genes are TRBV14 and TRBJ2-5; no definite D call. CDR3 length: 15 amino acids. Per the germline V gene, CDR1 is SGHDN and CDR2 is FVKESK. The CDR3 DNA is TGTGTCAGTAGCCAAGTTCTAGTCCATGGGGAGACCCAGTACTTC. It codes for CVSSQVLVHGETQYF.

A remark on this clonotype: One junction end disagrees with the germline gene, perhaps due to a read error. The rearrangement joins TRBV4-3 to TRBJ2-1; either TRBD1 or TRBD2 may supply D (7 bases each). Germline assignment: CDR1 LGHNA and CDR2 YSLEER. CDR3 size: 20 residues. In DNA form, the CDR3 reads TGCGCCAGCATCCCGGAGGGGGCCTCCGACGGGGGGAGTTCCTACAATGTGCAGTTCTTC. It yields the protein CASIPEGASDGGSSYNVQFF.

A note on this clonotype: A clone one base away is much larger, so this may be a read error. This rearrangement joins TRBV12-3 or TRBV12-4 to TRBJ1-2; 7 bases map to TRBD1. The CDR3 is 14 residues long. The CDR3 coding sequence is TGTGTCAGCAGGGGGATGACCTCTAACTATGGCTACACCTTC. Residues: CVSRGMTSNYGYTF.

Points on this clonotype: Compared with germline, one end of the junction differs, possibly owing to a read error. The chain joins TRBV27 to TRBJ1-6; 9 positions agree with TRBD1. In germline, CDR1 is MNHEY, CDR2 SMNVEV (reference sequence). CDR3 length equals 16 residues. CDR3 residues: CVSSTIGTGLPSPLHF. The CDR3 bases are TGTGTCAGCAGTACAATCGGGACAGGGCTCCCCTCACCCCTCCACTTT.

This clonotype showed up just a few times. This sequence joins TRBV20-1 and TRBJ2-7, with 8 bases fitting TRBD2. Germline values: CDR1 DFQATT, CDR2 SNEGSKA (reference sequence). The ends lost 0 bases at V and 3 bases at J; junction bases unmatched: 1. This CDR3 is 13 amino acids long. CDR3 nucleotide sequence: TGCAGTGCTAGAGATCTAGCGGGCTACGAGCAGTACTTC. Protein sequence: CSARDLAGYEQYF.

With regard to this clonotype: No conserved phenylalanine or tryptophan is present at the end of the CDR3, so a read error is the likely explanation. J is TRBJ2-3 and V is TRBV6-4, with 8 nucleotides matching TRBD2. The CDR3 totals 16 residues. Looked up from germline, CDR1 is MRHNA and CDR2 is SNTAGT. The V segment lost 0 bases and the J segment 4 bases; nucleotides outside the gene matches: 6. DNA of the CDR3: TGTGCCAGCAGTGACTCCAGCGGGGGCAGCCCAGATACGCAGTATTCT. The encoded protein is CASSDSSGGSPDTQYS.

Remarks on this clonotype: A read error may produce the germline difference seen at one junction end. The chain carries TRBV12-3 or TRBV12-4 and TRBJ1-3; D not resolved. CDR3 length: 14 amino acids. CDR3 residues: CASSSASSGNAIYF. The CDR3 DNA follows: TGTGCCAGCAGTTCTGCCTCCTCTGGAAACGCCATATATTTT.

Comments on this clonotype: A clone one base away is much larger, so this may be a read error. DNA of the CDR3: TGTGCCTGGAGGGGTCAGGGATATACGCAGTATTTT. Amino acid sequence: CAWRGQGYTQYF. The chain is built from TRBV30 and TRBJ2-3; perhaps TRBD1 as D (5 bases). The V end was cut by 3 bases, the J end by 7 bases, with 11 bases between. Germline V gives CDR1 GTSNPN, CDR2 SVGIG (reference sequence). CDR3 length: 12 residues. The variable domain in full, completed from reference TRBV30 and TRBJ2-3, reads SQTIHQWPATLVQPVGSPLSLECTVEGTSNPNLYWYRQAAGRGLQLLFYSVGIGQISSEVPQNLSASRPQDRQFILSSKKLLLSDSGFYLCAWRGQGYTQYFGPGTRLTVL.

This clonotype has ten or more counts. The gene calls are TRBV20-1 and TRBJ2-3; no firm D call. The CDR3 extends over 13 amino acids. The V and J ends lost 6 bases and 3 bases respectively, with 13 bases between them. Germline CDR1 reads DFQATT; CDR2 reads SNEGSKA (reference sequence). The CDR3: CSAAPRGTDTQYF. The CDR3 nucleotides are TGCAGTGCCGCCCCTCGAGGAACAGATACGCAGTATTTT.

The V gene is TRBV4-3, the J gene TRBJ2-7, with TRBD2 matching 9 bases. V was clipped by 4 bases and J by 2 bases; unmatched bases: 3. Germline CDR1 reads LGHNA; CDR2 reads YSLEER. This CDR3 has 14 amino acids. The CDR3: CASSPAGGTYEQYF. The CDR3 coding sequence is TGCGCCAGCAGCCCAGCGGGAGGAACCTACGAGCAGTACTTC.

V and J are TRBV24-1 and TRBJ1-2; TRBD1 is a possible D gene (6 bases). Trimming left V 4 bases short and J 8 bases short, with 10 bases between. CDR1 and CDR2 from the germline V gene are KGHDR and SFDVKD. The CDR3 extends over 12 amino acids. This CDR3 reads CATSERGSGYTF. CDR3 DNA: TGTGCCACCAGTGAGAGGGGGTCCGGCTACACCTTC.

This clonotype was detected only once. This sequence may be a read error, since a much larger clone differs from it by one base. This chain joins TRBV20-1 and TRBJ2-7, with a possible D match to TRBD1 (6 bases). Germline loops: CDR1 DFQATT, CDR2 SNEGSKA (reference sequence). The CDR3 contains 12 residues. Deletions cut 5 bases from V and 2 bases from J, with 10 bases between. CDR3 amino acids: CSAHDRTYEQYF. The DNA for the CDR3 is TGCAGTGCTCATGACAGGACCTACGAGCAGTACTTC.

This clonotype has at least ten counts. The chain joins TRBV20-1 to TRBJ1-2; 7 bases are a match to TRBD1. This CDR3 comprises 16 residues. The germline V gene has CDR1 DFQATT and CDR2 SNEGSKA (reference sequence). The trim removed 0 bases at V and 6 bases at J, leaving 13 bases unmatched. CDR3 residues: CSARDQGARGFHGYTF. CDR3 nucleotides: TGCAGTGCTAGAGATCAAGGTGCCAGGGGGTTCCATGGCTACACCTTC.

Turning to this clonotype: One junction end disagrees with the germline gene, perhaps due to a read error. The rearrangement uses TRBV4-1 and TRBJ2-3; 10 bases line up with TRBD2. Germline-derived CDR1 and CDR2 are MGHRA and YSYEKL. The CDR3 is made up of 15 amino acids. The CDR3 region is CASSHQLAGTDTEYF. CDR3 nucleotide sequence: TGCGCCAGTAGCCATCAACTAGCGGGGACAGATACGGAGTATTTT.

Worth noting for this clonotype: The junction shows a germline mismatch at one end, possibly a read error. V gene TRBV20-1 combines with J gene TRBJ2-5, with D tentatively TRBD2 (5 bases). The CDR3 sequence is 13 residues long. CDR1 is DFQATT and CDR2 is SNEGSKA in the germline V gene (reference sequence). DNA for the CDR3: TGCAGTGCTAGTATCGGGAACGAAGAAACCCAGAACTTC. Protein sequence: CSASIGNEETQNF.

The chain recombines TRBV4-2 with TRBJ2-3; 12 nucleotides agree with TRBD2. V gave up 3 bases and J gave up 0 bases; unmatched junction bases: 4. Germline-derived CDR1 and CDR2 are LGHNA and YNFKEQ. The CDR3 sequence is 17 residues long. CDR3 sequence reads: CASSQIGTSGSTDTQYF. CDR3 bases: TGTGCCAGCAGCCAGATAGGGACTAGCGGGAGCACAGATACGCAGTATTTT.

On this clonotype itself: Germline and junction disagree at one end, which may indicate a read error. This rearrangement joins TRBV20-1 to TRBJ1-6; 10 bases match TRBD1. The CDR3 spans 18 residues. The V gene's germline CDR1 is DFQATT and CDR2 SNEGSKA (reference sequence). The CDR3 reads CTARDRGQGNYYNSPLHF. Here the CDR3 DNA reads TGCACTGCTAGAGATAGGGGACAGGGGAATTACTATAATTCACCCCTCCACTTT.

There are a few counts of this clonotype. The V gene is TRBV11-2, the J gene TRBJ2-5, with D possibly being TRBD2 (7 bases). The CDR3 extends over 16 amino acids. Trimming pared 4 bases from V and 11 bases from J, leaving 26 bases between. The germline V gene encodes CDR1 SGHAT and CDR2 FQNNGV. CDR3 nucleotide sequence: TGTGCCAGCAGCTCCACAATGGGGGGGCCTAAGGAGAGACAGTACTTC. This gives the protein CASSSTMGGPKERQYF. Full variable domain (remainder filled in from reference TRBV11-2 and TRBJ2-5): EAGVAQSPRYKIIEKRQSVAFWCNPISGHATLYWYQQILGQGPKLLIQFQNNGVVDDSQLPKDRFSAERLKGVDSTLKIQPAKLEDSAVYLCASSSTMGGPKERQYFGPGTRLLVL.

This chain uses TRBV28 with TRBJ1-6; possible D gene TRBD1, 5 bases. This CDR3 contains 15 residues. V was shortened by 7 bases and J by 7 bases, with 17 bases between the two germline ends. Looked up from germline, CDR1 is MDHEN and CDR2 is SYDVKM. The CDR3 DNA sequence: TGTGCCAGCATCCAATTCGCAGGGTGGAATTCACCCCTCCACTTT. It encodes CASIQFAGWNSPLHF.

As to this clonotype: This may be a read error: a much more frequent sequence differs by one nucleotide. The chain uses TRBV20-1 and TRBJ2-1; 7 nucleotides match TRBD1. Unmatched junction bases numbered 9, after V lost 4 bases and J lost 3 bases. The CDR3 contains 15 residues. From germline, CDR1 is DFQATT and CDR2 SNEGSKA (reference sequence). CDR3 residues: CSAIVGGGLYNEQFF. In DNA form, the CDR3 reads TGCAGTGCTATAGTAGGGGGCGGCCTCTACAATGAGCAGTTCTTC.

On this clonotype: Compared with germline, one end of the junction differs, possibly owing to a read error. The chain recombines TRBV6-5 with TRBJ2-2, with unresolved D. CDR3 length: 11 amino acids. Germline V gene data show CDR1 as MNHEY and CDR2 as SVGAGI. CDR3 DNA: TGTACCAGCAGGCGGCTTGGGGAGCTGTTTTTT. Its translation is CTSRRLGELFF.

A word on this clonotype: This may arise from a read error, as a much more abundant clone is one base away. V gene TRBV6-1 combines with J gene TRBJ1-4, with D tentatively TRBD1 (5 bases). The CDR3 spans 13 residues. Looked up from germline, CDR1 is MNHNS and CDR2 is SASEGT. CDR3 loop: CASTIQDNEILFF. The CDR3 coding sequence is TGTGCCAGTACCATACAGGATAATGAAATACTGTTTTTT.

This clonotype turned up a few times. This CDR3 reads CASSPRGLAGRPADEQFF. The CDR3 nucleotides are TGTGCCAGCAGCCCACGGGGTCTAGCGGGCCGGCCAGCGGATGAGCAGTTCTTC. The gene calls are TRBV6-2 or TRBV6-3 and TRBJ2-1, with 8 nucleotides matching TRBD2. The germline V gene has CDR1 MNHEY and CDR2 SVGEGT. The V gene end was trimmed by 6 bases and the J gene end by 8 bases; junction bases not matched to a gene: 21. The CDR3 totals 18 residues.

In its sample, this clonotype was seen once. V and J are TRBV5-1 and TRBJ1-1; D possibly corresponds to TRBD1 (5 bases). Trimming stripped 0 bases from V and 4 bases from J, with 16 bases between. This CDR3 region has 16 residues. The germline V gene encodes CDR1 SGHRS and CDR2 YFSETQ. CDR3 bases: TGCGCCAGCAGCTTGGAGGGGAGGGATTCTATCACTGAAGCTTTCTTT. It encodes CASSLEGRDSITEAFF.

A remark on this clonotype: Germline and junction disagree at one end, which may indicate a read error. This chain connects TRBV11-2 to TRBJ2-1; 13 nucleotides align to TRBD2. Germline CDR1 reads SGHAT; CDR2 reads FQNNGV. CDR3 size: 17 residues. The CDR3 region has the DNA TGTGCCAGCAGTTTAGGGACTAGCGGGGTGTTCTACAATAAGCAGTTCTTC. Its translation is CASSLGTSGVFYNKQFF.

To note about this clonotype: This may be a read error: a much more frequent sequence differs by one nucleotide. The chain combines TRBV6-6 with TRBJ2-3; 8 bases are a match to TRBD2. The germline gives CDR1 MNHNY, CDR2 SVGAGI (reference sequence). The CDR3 has 15 residues. The CDR3 DNA follows: TGTGCCACCGTCTTAGCGGGGCCCCGCACAGATACGCAGAATTTT. Translating gives CATVLAGPRTDTQNF.